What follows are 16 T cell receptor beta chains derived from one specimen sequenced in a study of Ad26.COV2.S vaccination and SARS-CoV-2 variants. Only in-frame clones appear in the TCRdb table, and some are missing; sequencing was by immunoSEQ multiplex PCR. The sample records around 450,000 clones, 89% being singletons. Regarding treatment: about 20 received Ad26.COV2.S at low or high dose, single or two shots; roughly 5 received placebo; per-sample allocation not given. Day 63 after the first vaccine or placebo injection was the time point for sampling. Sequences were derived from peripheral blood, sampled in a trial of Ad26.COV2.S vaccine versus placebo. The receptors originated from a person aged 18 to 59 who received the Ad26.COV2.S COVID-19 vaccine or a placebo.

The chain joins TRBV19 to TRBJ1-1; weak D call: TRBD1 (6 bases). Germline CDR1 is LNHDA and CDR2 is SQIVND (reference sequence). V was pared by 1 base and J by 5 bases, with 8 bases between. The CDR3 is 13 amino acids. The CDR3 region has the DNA TGTGCCAGTAGTATAGGCAGGGGAACTGAAGCTTTCTTT. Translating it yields CASSIGRGTEAFF.

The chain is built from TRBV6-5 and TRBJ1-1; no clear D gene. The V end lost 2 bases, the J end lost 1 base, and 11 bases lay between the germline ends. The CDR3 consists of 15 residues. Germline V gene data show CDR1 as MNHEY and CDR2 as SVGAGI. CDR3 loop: CASSYGRVANTEAFF. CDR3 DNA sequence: TGTGCCAGCAGTTACGGGAGGGTGGCGAACACTGAAGCTTTCTTT.

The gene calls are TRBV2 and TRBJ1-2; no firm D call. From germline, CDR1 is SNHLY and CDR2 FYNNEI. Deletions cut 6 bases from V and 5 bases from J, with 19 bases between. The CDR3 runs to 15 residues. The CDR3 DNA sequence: TGTGCCAGCAGCCCAGCCACCGAATTTGGATATGGCTACACCTTC. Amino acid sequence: CASSPATEFGYGYTF.

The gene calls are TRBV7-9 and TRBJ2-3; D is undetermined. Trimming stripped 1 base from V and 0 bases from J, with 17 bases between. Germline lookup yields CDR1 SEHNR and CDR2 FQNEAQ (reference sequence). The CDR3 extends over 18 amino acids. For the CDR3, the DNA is TGTGCCAGCAGCTTAGGCGTCCGGTGGGCGCTTAGCACAGATACGCAGTATTTT. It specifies CASSLGVRWALSTDTQYF.

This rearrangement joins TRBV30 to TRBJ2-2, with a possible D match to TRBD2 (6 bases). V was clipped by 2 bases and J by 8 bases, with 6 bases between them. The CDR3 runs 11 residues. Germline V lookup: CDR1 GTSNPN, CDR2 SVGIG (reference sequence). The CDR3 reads CAWSSGGELFF. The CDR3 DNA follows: TGTGCCTGGAGTAGCGGGGGGGAGCTGTTTTTT.

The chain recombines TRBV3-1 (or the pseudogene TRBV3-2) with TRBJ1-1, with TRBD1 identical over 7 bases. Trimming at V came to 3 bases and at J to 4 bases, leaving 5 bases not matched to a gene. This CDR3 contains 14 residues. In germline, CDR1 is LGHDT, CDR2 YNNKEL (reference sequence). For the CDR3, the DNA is TGTGCCAGCAGCCAGCAAAACAGGGGCACTGAAGCTTTCTTT. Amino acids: CASSQQNRGTEAFF.

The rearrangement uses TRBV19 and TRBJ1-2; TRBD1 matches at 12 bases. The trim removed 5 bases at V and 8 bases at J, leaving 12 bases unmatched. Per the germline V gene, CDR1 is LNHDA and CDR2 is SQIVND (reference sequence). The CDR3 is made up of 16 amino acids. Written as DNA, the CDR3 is TGTGCCAGTAGTCCTTCCGGGACAGGGGGCTTAAGAGGCTACACCTTC. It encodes CASSPSGTGGLRGYTF.

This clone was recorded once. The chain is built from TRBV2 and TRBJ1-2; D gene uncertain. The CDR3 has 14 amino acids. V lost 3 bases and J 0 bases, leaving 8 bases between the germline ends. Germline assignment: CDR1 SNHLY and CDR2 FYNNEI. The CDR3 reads CASSEYSANYGYTF. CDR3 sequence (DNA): TGTGCCAGCAGTGAGTACAGCGCTAACTATGGCTACACCTTC.

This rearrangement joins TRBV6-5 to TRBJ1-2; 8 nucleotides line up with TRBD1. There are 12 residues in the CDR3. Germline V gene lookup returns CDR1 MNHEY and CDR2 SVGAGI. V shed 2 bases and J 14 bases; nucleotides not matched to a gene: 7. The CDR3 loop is CASSYQDRVMTF. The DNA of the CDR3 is TGTGCCAGCAGTTACCAGGACAGGGTAATGACCTTC.

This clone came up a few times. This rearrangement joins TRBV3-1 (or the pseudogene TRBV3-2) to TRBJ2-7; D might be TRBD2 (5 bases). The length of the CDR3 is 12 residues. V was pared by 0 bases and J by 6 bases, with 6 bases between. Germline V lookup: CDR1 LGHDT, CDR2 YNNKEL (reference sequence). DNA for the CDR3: TGTGCCAGCAGCCAAGATGCGGGCGAGCAGTACTTC. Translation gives CASSQDAGEQYF.

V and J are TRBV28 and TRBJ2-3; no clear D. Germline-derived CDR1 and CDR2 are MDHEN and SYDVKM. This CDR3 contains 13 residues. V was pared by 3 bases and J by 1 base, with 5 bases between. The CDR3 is CASSFYRTDTQYF. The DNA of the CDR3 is TGTGCCAGCAGTTTCTACCGCACAGATACGCAGTATTTT. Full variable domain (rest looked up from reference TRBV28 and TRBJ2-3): DVKVTQSSRYLVKRTGEKVFLECVQDMDHENMFWYRQDPGLGLRLIYFSYDVKMKEKGDIPEGYSVSREKKERFSLILESASTNQTSMYLCASSFYRTDTQYFGPGTRLTVL.

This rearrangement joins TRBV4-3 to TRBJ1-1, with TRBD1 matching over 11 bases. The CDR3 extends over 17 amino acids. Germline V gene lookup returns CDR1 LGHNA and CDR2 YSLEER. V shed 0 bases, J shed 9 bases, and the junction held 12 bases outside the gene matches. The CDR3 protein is CASSQDDFFGTGGKAFF. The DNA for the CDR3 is TGCGCCAGCAGCCAAGATGATTTTTTCGGGACAGGGGGAAAAGCTTTCTTT.

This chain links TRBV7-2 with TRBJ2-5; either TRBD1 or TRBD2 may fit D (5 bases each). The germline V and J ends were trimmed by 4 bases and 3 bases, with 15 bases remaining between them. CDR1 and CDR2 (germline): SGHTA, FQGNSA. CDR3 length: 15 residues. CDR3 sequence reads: CASSSYRDGEETQYF. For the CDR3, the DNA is TGTGCCAGCAGCTCCTACCGGGACGGAGAAGAGACCCAGTACTTC.

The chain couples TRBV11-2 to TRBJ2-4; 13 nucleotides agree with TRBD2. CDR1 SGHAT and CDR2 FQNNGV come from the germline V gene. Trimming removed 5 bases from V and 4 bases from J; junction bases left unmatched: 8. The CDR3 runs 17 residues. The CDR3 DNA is TGTGCCAGCAGCCCAAAGGGACTAGCGGGGAATAAAAACATTCAGTACTTC. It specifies CASSPKGLAGNKNIQYF.

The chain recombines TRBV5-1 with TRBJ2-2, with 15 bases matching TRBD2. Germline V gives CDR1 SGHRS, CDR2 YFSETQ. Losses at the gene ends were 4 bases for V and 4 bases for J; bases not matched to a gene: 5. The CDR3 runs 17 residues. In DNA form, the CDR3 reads TGCGCCAGCAGCCTCGGACTAGCGGGGGGGCGCACCGGGGAGCTGTTTTTT. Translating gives CASSLGLAGGRTGELFF.

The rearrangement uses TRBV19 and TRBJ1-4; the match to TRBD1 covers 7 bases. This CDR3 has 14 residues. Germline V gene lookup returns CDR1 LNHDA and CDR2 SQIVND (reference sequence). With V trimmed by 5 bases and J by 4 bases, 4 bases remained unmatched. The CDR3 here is CASSPTGSNEKLFF. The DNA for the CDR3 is TGTGCCAGTAGTCCGACAGGGAGTAATGAAAAACTGTTTTTT.